This TCR beta chain was identified during a study of blood T cell repertoires in COVID-19. Study-wide context: Acute and convalescent COVID-19 specimens originated in the United States, Italy and Spain. The cDNA or gDNA used as material had been derived from T cells, B-cell-depleted T cells, or PBMCs.

In the source study's methods: How many nucleated cells were present was estimated from reference gene primer amplification. The method was immunoSEQ multiplex PCR; TCRdb's version includes in-frame clones alone and lacks a portion of them. That table supplies the V and J calls and clone size; D and trimming were determined from the DNA. This table holds fewer than 130,000 clones, 88% found once. This receptor was identified in a woman aged 45 to 65 with acute or convalescent COVID-19. Material for sequencing was peripheral blood.

Here the CDR3 reads CASSRGPGANVLTF. For the CDR3, the DNA is TGTGCCAGCAGTAGGGGGCCTGGGGCCAACGTCCTGACTTTC. This sequence joins TRBV6-5 and TRBJ2-6, with 7 nucleotides matching TRBD1. The CDR3 is made up of 14 amino acids. The V gene end was trimmed by 5 bases and the J gene end by 2 bases; junction bases not matched to a gene: 0. Germline assignment: CDR1 MNHEY and CDR2 SVGAGI.